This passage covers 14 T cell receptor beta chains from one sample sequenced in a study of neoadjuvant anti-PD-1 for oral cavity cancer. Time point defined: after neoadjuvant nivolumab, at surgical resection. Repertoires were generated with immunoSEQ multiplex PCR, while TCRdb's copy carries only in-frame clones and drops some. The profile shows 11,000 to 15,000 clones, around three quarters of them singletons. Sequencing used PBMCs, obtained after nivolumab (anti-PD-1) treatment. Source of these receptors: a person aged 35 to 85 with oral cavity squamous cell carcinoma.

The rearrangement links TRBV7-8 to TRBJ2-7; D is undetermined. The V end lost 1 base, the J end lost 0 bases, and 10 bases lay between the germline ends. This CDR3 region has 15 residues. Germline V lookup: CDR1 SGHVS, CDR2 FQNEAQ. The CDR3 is CASSLVPQSSYEQYF. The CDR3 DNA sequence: TGTGCCAGCAGCTTAGTGCCGCAGTCCTCCTACGAGCAGTACTTC.

The CDR3 DNA is TGTGCCATCAGTGAGAGTATTCCCCCGAACACTGAAGCTTTCTTT. This gives the protein CAISESIPPNTEAFF. The V gene is TRBV10-3, the J gene TRBJ1-1; D not certain. The CDR3 loop spans 15 amino acids. Germline V lookup: CDR1 ENHRY, CDR2 SYGVKD. Deletions cut 2 bases from V and 1 base from J, with 11 bases between.

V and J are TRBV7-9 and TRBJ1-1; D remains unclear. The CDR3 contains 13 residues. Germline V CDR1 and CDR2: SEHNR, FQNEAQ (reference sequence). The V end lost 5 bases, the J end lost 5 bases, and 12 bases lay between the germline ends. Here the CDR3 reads CASSLRMGTEAFF. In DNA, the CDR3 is TGTGCCAGCAGCCTCAGAATGGGGACTGAAGCTTTCTTT.

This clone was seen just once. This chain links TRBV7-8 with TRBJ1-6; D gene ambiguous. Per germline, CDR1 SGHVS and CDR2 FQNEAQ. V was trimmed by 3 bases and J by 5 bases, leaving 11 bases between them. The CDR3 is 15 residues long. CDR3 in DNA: TGTGCCAGCAGCTTTTCCGGGCCGAATAATTCACCCCTCCACTTT. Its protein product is CASSFSGPNNSPLHF. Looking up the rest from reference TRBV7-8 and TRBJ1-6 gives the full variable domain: GAGVSQSPRYKVAKRGQDVALRCDPISGHVSLFWYQQALGQGPEFLTYFQNEAQLDKSGLPSDRFFAERPEGSVSTLKIQRTQQEDSAVYLCASSFSGPNNSPLHFGNGTRLTVT.

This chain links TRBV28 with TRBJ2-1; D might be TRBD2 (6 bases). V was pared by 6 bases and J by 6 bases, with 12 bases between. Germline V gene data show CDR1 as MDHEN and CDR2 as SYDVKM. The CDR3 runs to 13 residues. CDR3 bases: TGTGCCAGCAGCAGGCCCGGGGGCAATGAGCAGTTCTTC. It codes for CASSRPGGNEQFF.

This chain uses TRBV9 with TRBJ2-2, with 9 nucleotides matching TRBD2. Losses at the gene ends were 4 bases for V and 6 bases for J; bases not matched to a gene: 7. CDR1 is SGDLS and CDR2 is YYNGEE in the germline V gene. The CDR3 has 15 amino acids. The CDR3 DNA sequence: TGTGCCAGCAGCTCCCTAAGCGGGAGGTCCGGGGAGCTGTTTTTT. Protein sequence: CASSSLSGRSGELFF.

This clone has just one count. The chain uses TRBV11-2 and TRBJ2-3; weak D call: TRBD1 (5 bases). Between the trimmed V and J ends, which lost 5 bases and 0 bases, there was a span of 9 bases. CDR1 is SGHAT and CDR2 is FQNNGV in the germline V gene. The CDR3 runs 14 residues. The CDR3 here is CASSPRGSTDTQYF. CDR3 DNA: TGTGCCAGCAGCCCTAGGGGCAGCACAGATACGCAGTATTTT.

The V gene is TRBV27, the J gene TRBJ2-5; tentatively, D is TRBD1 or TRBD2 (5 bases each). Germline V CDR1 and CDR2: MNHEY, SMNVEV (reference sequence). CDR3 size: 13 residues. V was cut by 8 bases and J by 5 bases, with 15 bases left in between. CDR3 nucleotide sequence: TGTGCCAGCTGGGACGGCCCGGGGGAGACCCAGTACTTC. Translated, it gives CASWDGPGETQYF.

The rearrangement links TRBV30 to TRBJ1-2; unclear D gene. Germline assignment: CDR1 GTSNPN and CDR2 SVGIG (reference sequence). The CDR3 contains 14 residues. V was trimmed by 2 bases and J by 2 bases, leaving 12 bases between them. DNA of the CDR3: TGTGCCTGGAGTCCCCCGTCAAAGAACTATGGCTACACCTTC. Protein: CAWSPPSKNYGYTF.

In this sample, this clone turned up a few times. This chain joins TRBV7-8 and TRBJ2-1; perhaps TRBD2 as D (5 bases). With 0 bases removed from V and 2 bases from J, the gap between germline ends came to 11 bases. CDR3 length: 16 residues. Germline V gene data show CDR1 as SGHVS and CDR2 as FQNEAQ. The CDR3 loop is CASSLATAGTYNEQFF. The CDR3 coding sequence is TGTGCCAGCAGCTTAGCTACGGCGGGCACCTACAATGAGCAGTTCTTC.

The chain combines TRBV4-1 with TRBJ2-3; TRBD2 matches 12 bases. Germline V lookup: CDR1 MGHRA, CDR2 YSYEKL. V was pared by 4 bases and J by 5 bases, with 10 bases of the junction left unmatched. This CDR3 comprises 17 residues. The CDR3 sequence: CASSPSASGGAVDTQYF. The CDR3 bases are TGCGCCAGCAGCCCGTCGGCTAGCGGGGGGGCAGTAGATACGCAGTATTTT.

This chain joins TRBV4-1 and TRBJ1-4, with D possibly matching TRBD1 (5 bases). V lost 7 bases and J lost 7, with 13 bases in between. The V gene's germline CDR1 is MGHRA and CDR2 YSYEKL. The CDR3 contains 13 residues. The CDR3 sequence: CASKRGVFEKLFF. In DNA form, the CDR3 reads TGCGCCAGCAAGAGGGGAGTTTTTGAAAAACTGTTTTTT.

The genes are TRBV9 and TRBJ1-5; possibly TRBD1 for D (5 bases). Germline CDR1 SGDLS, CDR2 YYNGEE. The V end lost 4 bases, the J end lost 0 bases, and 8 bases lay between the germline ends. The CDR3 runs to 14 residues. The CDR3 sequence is CASSPGTSNQPQHF. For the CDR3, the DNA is TGTGCCAGCAGCCCTGGGACTAGCAATCAGCCCCAGCATTTT.

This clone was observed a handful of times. The CDR3 protein is CATSRDLSGNTEAFF. DNA for the CDR3: TGTGCCACCAGCAGAGATTTGTCAGGGAACACTGAAGCTTTCTTT. V gene TRBV15 combines with J gene TRBJ1-1, with D unresolved. The germline V gene has CDR1 LNHNV and CDR2 YYDKDF (reference sequence). V was clipped by 0 bases and J by 1 base, with 9 bases between them. The CDR3 totals 15 residues. Filled out from reference TRBV15 and TRBJ1-1, the complete variable domain reads DAMVIQNPRYQVTQFGKPVTLSCSQTLNHNVMYWYQQKSSQAPKLLFHYYDKDFNNEADTPDNFQSRRPNTSFCFLDIRSPGLGDTAMYLCATSRDLSGNTEAFFGQGTRLTVV.